This TCR beta chain is drawn from a study of radiotherapy plus CTLA-4 blockade in lung cancer. About the study: Objective responses were documented in around 20% of patients, with disease control in 31%.

Study-wide results and caveats: The best predictor of response was reported to be early blood T cell clone dynamics, with interferon-beta. Subsequent to radiotherapy plus ipilimumab, tumor-derived TCR clones underwent expansion in blood.

The CDR3 length is 15 residues. Germline V lookup: CDR1 KGHSH, CDR2 LQKENI. V lost 6 bases, J lost 0 bases, and 5 bases stayed unmatched. Receiving focal radiation plus CTLA-4 blockade with ipilimumab were patients who had chemo-refractory metastatic non-small-cell lung cancer. The repertoire was sequenced with immunoSEQ multiplex PCR; TCRdb's copy has only in-frame clones and lacks some. The sample contains under 50,000 clones, 65% to 90% of which appear only once. To note about this clone: Its specificity is not known.

The sample consisted of peripheral blood, taken from a patient treated with radiotherapy plus ipilimumab. The TCR originated in a human donor with non-small cell lung cancer whose response to radiotherapy plus ipilimumab could not be evaluated. The chain carries TRBV18 and TRBJ2-7, with 10 bases lining up with TRBD2. The DNA for the CDR3 is TGTGCCAGCTCCCAACTAGCGGGGAGCTCCTACGAGCAGTACTTC. It codes for CASSQLAGSSYEQYF. Looking up the rest from reference TRBV18 and TRBJ2-7 gives the full variable domain: NAGVMQNPRHLVRRRGQEARLRCSPMKGHSHVYWYRQLPEEGLKFMVYLQKENIIDESGMPKERFSAEFPKEGPSILRIQQVVRGDSAAYFCASSQLAGSSYEQYFGPGTRLTVT.